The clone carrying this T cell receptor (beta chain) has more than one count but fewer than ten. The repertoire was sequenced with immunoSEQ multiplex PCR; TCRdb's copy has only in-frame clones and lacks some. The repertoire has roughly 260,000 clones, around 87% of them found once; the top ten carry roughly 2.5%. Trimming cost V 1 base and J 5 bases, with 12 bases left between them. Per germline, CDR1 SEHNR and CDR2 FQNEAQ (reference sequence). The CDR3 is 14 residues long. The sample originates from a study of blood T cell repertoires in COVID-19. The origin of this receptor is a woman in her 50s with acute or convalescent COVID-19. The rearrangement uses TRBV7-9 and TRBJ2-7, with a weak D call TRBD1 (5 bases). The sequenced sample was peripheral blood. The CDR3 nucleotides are TGTGCCAGCAGCTTAGGGGTGGGGCTCCACGAGCAGTACTTC. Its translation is CASSLGVGLHEQYF.